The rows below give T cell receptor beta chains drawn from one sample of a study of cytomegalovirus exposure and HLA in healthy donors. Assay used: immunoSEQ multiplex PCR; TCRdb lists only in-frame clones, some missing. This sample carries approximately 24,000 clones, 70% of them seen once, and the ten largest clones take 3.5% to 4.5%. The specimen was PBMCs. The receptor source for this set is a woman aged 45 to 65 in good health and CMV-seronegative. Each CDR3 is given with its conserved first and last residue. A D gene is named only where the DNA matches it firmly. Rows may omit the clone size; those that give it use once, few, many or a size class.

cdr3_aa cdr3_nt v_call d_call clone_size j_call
CASSWQGEHEQYF TGTGCCAGCAGTTGGCAGGGGGAACACGAGCAGTACTTC TRBV25-1 TRBD1 . TRBJ2-7
CASTYDSGVSSYEQYF TGTGCCAGTACCTACGATAGCGGAGTTAGCTCCTACGAGCAGTACTTC TRBV7-2 . . TRBJ2-7
CASSEQYFDYGYTF TGTGCCAGCAGTGAACAGTATTTCGATTATGGCTACACCTTC TRBV6-1 . . TRBJ1-2
CASSSARRDRENTEAFF TGTGCCAGCAGCTCAGCCCGGAGGGACAGGGAGAACACTGAAGCTTTCTTT TRBV28 TRBD1 . TRBJ1-1
CSVEVSGTGYEQYF TGCAGCGTTGAAGTGAGTGGGACAGGATACGAGCAGTACTTC TRBV29-1 TRBD1 . TRBJ2-7
CSASESNVLTF TGCAGTGCTTCTGAGTCCAACGTCCTGACTTTC TRBV20-1 . . TRBJ2-6
CASSSTGLYEQYF TGTGCCAGCAGCTCGACAGGTTTGTACGAGCAGTACTTC TRBV7-9 . . TRBJ2-7
CASSRGQAAYEQYF TGTGCCAGCAGTAGGGGACAGGCAGCCTACGAGCAGTACTTC TRBV6-1 TRBD1 few TRBJ2-7
CASSSTGGYLSYEQYF TGTGCCAGCAGCTCAACAGGGGGCTACCTCTCCTACGAGCAGTACTTC TRBV7-8 TRBD1 . TRBJ2-7
CSGEQGSETQYF TGCAGCGGCGAACAGGGAAGTGAGACCCAGTACTTC TRBV29-1 . . TRBJ2-5
CASSSPTGNTEAFF TGTGCCAGCAGCTCGCCGACAGGGAACACTGAAGCTTTCTTT TRBV5-4 . . TRBJ1-1
CASSPGQLMGYGYTF TGTGCCAGCAGCCCGGGACAGCTTATGGGCTATGGCTACACCTTC TRBV5-6 TRBD1 few TRBJ1-2
CASSSQQGRDYTF TGTGCCAGCAGCTCTCAACAGGGACGGGACTACACCTTC TRBV7-9 . . TRBJ1-2
CASSLASGGKTEAFF TGTGCCAGCAGCTTAGCGTCAGGGGGAAAAACTGAAGCTTTCTTT TRBV7-9 TRBD1 once TRBJ1-1
CASSEAHLGDYTF TGTGCCAGCAGTGAAGCCCACCTAGGGGACTACACCTTC TRBV2 . . TRBJ1-2
CASSLGRGTETQYF TGTGCCAGCAGCTTGGGCAGGGGGACGGAGACCCAGTACTTC TRBV7-9 TRBD1 . TRBJ2-5
CASSLHYRDRGRQPQHF TGTGCCAGCAGTCTTCATTACAGGGACAGGGGGCGGCAGCCCCAGCATTTT TRBV7-9 TRBD1 . TRBJ1-5
CASSPLGGTEAFF TGCGCCAGCAGCCCCTTGGGGGGGACTGAAGCTTTCTTT TRBV4-1 . . TRBJ1-1
CASSLDAVVSYEQYF TGTGCCAGCAGCTTAGATGCAGTCGTCTCCTACGAGCAGTACTTC TRBV7-2 . . TRBJ2-7
CASSAAVGLFF TGTGCCAGCAGTGCCGCGGTTGGACTGTTTTTT TRBV6-6 . . TRBJ1-4
CASSLHGGQPQHF TGTGCCAGCAGCTTACACGGTGGTCAGCCCCAGCATTTT TRBV13 . . TRBJ1-5
CAISETGQGNTEAFF TGTGCCATCAGCGAGACGGGACAGGGGAACACTGAAGCTTTCTTT TRBV10-3 TRBD1 . TRBJ1-1
CAISEWADRAGEAFF TGTGCCATCAGTGAGTGGGCCGACAGGGCGGGTGAAGCTTTCTTT TRBV10-3 TRBD1 . TRBJ1-1
CASTATRDRQETQYF TGTGCCAGTACCGCCACCCGGGACAGACAAGAGACCCAGTACTTC TRBV19 TRBD1 few TRBJ2-5
CASSFRLEAFF TGTGCCAGCAGCTTTCGACTTGAAGCTTTCTTT TRBV5-6 . . TRBJ1-1
CASSILSGSHLYEQYF TGTGCCAGTAGTATACTTTCCGGTTCCCACCTCTACGAGCAGTACTTC TRBV19 . . TRBJ2-7
CASSLGATGTEAFF TGCGCCAGCAGCTTGGGGGCCACAGGGACTGAAGCTTTCTTT TRBV5-1 . . TRBJ1-1
CASNGRGHGYSNQPQHF TGTGCCAGCAACGGCAGGGGGCATGGGTATAGCAATCAGCCCCAGCATTTT TRBV28 TRBD1 . TRBJ1-5
CASSLGGGAEAQYF TGTGCTAGCAGCTTAGGAGGTGGAGCCGAGGCCCAGTACTTC TRBV7-7 . . TRBJ2-5
CASSQDRARVEAFF TGCGCCAGCAGCCAAGATAGGGCGCGGGTTGAAGCTTTCTTT TRBV4-1 . . TRBJ1-1
CSGFIGTEAFF TGCAGCGGGTTTATCGGGACTGAAGCTTTCTTT TRBV29-1 . . TRBJ1-1
CASSVGVGRTDTQYF TGTGCCAGCAGCGTAGGAGTTGGGCGCACAGATACGCAGTATTTT TRBV9 . . TRBJ2-3
CASSQDRGPYNEQFF TGTGCCAGCAGCCAAGACAGGGGTCCCTACAATGAGCAGTTCTTC TRBV6-5 TRBD1 . TRBJ2-1
CASSPLGQGSYEQYF TGTGCCAGCAGTCCATTGGGACAGGGTTCGTACGAGCAGTACTTC TRBV6-5 TRBD1 few TRBJ2-7
CASIQVPYEQYF TGCGCCAGCATCCAGGTTCCTTACGAGCAGTACTTC TRBV5-1 . . TRBJ2-7
CASSRTVPGELFF TGTGCCAGCAGCAGGACAGTACCGGGGGAGCTGTTTTTT TRBV7-6 . . TRBJ2-2
CASSLGLAGVEQYF TGTGCCAGCAGCCTAGGACTAGCGGGAGTGGAGCAGTACTTC TRBV5-4 TRBD2 . TRBJ2-7
CASSSRGGRGETQYF TGTGCCAGCAGCTCGCGGGGGGGCCGGGGAGAGACCCAGTACTTC TRBV5-4 TRBD2 . TRBJ2-5
CASSSLDGNTEAFF TGTGCCAGCAGCTCCCTAGACGGTAACACTGAAGCTTTCTTT TRBV5-4 . . TRBJ1-1
CASSPHTGAGEKLFF TGTGCCAGCAGTCCCCACACAGGGGCTGGTGAAAAACTGTTTTTT TRBV25-1 TRBD1 . TRBJ1-4
CASSENRVYEQYF TGCGCCAGCAGTGAAAACAGGGTCTACGAGCAGTACTTC TRBV10-1 . . TRBJ2-7
CASSLASRANTEAFF TGTGCCAGCAGCTTAGCCTCCAGGGCCAACACTGAAGCTTTCTTT TRBV7-9 . . TRBJ1-1
CASSLVAGQGVRVF TGCGCCAGCAGCTTGGTGGCGGGGCAAGGGGTAAGGGTCTTC TRBV5-1 . . TRBJ2-1
CATSPGPGGHNEQFF TGTGCCACCAGCCCCGGGCCGGGAGGGCACAATGAGCAGTTCTTC TRBV15 TRBD2 once TRBJ2-1
CASSQDQQGNYGYTF TGTGCCAGCAGCCAAGATCAACAGGGGAACTATGGCTACACCTTC TRBV4-2 TRBD1 . TRBJ1-2
CASSLGTSGRASEQFF TGCGCCAGCAGCTTGGGTACTAGCGGGAGGGCCAGTGAGCAGTTCTTC TRBV5-1 TRBD2 . TRBJ2-1
CASSSRQGKNTEAFF TGTGCCAGCAGCTCCCGACAGGGCAAGAACACTGAAGCTTTCTTT TRBV7-9 TRBD1 . TRBJ1-1
CASSSTRASNQPQHF TGTGCCAGCAGCAGTACCAGGGCTAGCAATCAGCCCCAGCATTTT TRBV5-4 . . TRBJ1-5
CASSLWGTGVNTEAFF TGCGCCAGCAGCTTGTGGGGGACAGGAGTGAACACTGAAGCTTTCTTT TRBV5-1 TRBD1 . TRBJ1-1
CASSQDEGEQYF TGTGCCAGCAGCCAAGATGAGGGCGAGCAGTACTTC TRBV4-2 . once TRBJ2-7
CASSEGTSGNTDTQYF TGTGCCAGCAGTGAAGGGACTAGCGGAAACACAGATACGCAGTATTTT TRBV6-4 TRBD2 . TRBJ2-3
CASSFSRDEQFF TGTGCCAGCAGTTTTTCGCGTGATGAGCAGTTCTTC TRBV27 . . TRBJ2-1